The 4 T cell receptor beta chains listed next were all sequenced from one sample in a study of T cells in localized non-small cell lung cancer (dated by TCRdb to 2020 to 2021). Libraries came from the immunoSEQ multiplex PCR assay. Sourced from immuneACCESS, this table was stored by TCRdb with only in-frame sequences that have V and J called. A share of the clones is absent; for the studies checked, an unresolved V gene accounts for under half, and the remainder has no known explanation. The sample includes some 30,000 clones, with about 90% observed a single time. In total, the top ten clones hold 5.5% to 6% of the sample. This specimen was PBMCs, taken before any cancer treatment. These receptors came from a man between 40 and 70 years old with stage II lung adenocarcinoma.

This rearrangement joins TRBV6-5 to TRBJ2-7, with 11 bases lining up with TRBD1. V lost 5 bases and J lost 6; bases outside the gene matches: 9. This CDR3 contains 15 residues. Germline V CDR1 and CDR2: MNHEY, SVGAGI. CDR3 sequence: CASSRPGTGGGEQYF. The CDR3 DNA reads as TGTGCCAGCAGTAGACCGGGGACAGGGGGAGGCGAGCAGTACTTC.

The rearrangement joins TRBV11-2 to TRBJ1-2, with a weak D call TRBD1 (6 bases). CDR1 and CDR2 (germline): SGHAT, FQNNGV. This CDR3 has 15 amino acids. Trimming stripped 0 bases from V and 4 bases from J, with 12 bases between. CDR3 loop: CASSLEVTGLYGYTF. The CDR3 nucleotides read TGTGCCAGCAGCTTAGAGGTGACAGGCCTCTATGGCTACACCTTC.

CDR3 loop: CASSHGSGSGVEQFF. The CDR3 coding sequence is TGTGCCAGCAGCCACGGGAGCGGGAGCGGGGTTGAGCAGTTCTTC. This chain links TRBV7-7 with TRBJ2-1; TRBD2 aligns across 8 bases. Trimming at V came to 5 bases and at J to 9 bases, leaving 12 bases not matched to a gene. This CDR3 region has 15 residues. Germline V CDR1 and CDR2: SSHAT, FNYEAQ (reference sequence).

The chain carries TRBV6-6 and TRBJ2-3; D possibly corresponds to TRBD2 (6 bases). V was trimmed by 5 bases and J by 0 bases, leaving 12 bases between them. The germline CDR1 and CDR2 sequences are MNHNY and SVGAGI (reference sequence). The CDR3 has 15 amino acids. The CDR3 DNA is TGTGCCAGCAGTCACCGACTAGACAGCACAGATACGCAGTATTTT. Translation: CASSHRLDSTDTQYF.